This T cell receptor beta chain stems from a study of T-cell memory formation after mild COVID-19. Study at large: TCR clusters were mostly confined to one donor each.

TCR alpha and TCR beta cDNA libraries carrying sample barcodes and UMIs came from 5'RACE with constant-segment primers. TCRdb processed the 5' RACE reads anew with MiXCR; each CDR3 protein has one entry. The sample includes 450,000 or so distinct CDR3 sequences, approximately 23% of them seen just once. This clonotype was recorded a few times. Its target is unknown. Study-wide results and limits: The CD4+ clones that contracted clustered mainly within CM and EM, and the CD8+ clones concentrated in EMRA. The finding that pre-infection memory included some responding clones suggested that cross-reactive memory joined.

V dropped 2 bases and J dropped 0 bases, with 5 bases sitting between them. The CDR3 spans 15 residues. CDR1 is MNHEY and CDR2 is SVGAGI in the germline V gene. The sequence was obtained from an adult woman who had mild COVID-19 (a few samples of this study predate the infection). Cell type and time point are not known. Material: PBMCs or a T cell subset sorted from them (not recorded which). V gene TRBV6-5 combines with J gene TRBJ1-6, with D unresolved. CDR3 loop: CASSYGSSYNSPLHF. CDR3 nucleotide sequence: TGTGCCAGCAGTTACGGGAGCTCCTATAATTCACCCCTCCACTTT.